One sample yielded the 27 T cell receptor beta chains listed below, sequenced in a study of glioma-infiltrating T cells after dendritic cell vaccination. Generated by immunoSEQ multiplex PCR, the TCRdb table keeps only in-frame clones and is missing some. The sample yields about 94,000 clones, about 85% seen once. As for time point: after dendritic cell vaccination, including at tumor progression/relapse. Sequencing was performed on blood, taken after dendritic cell vaccination. The receptor set was obtained from a human donor with glioblastoma.

The chain recombines TRBV15 with TRBJ2-2, with D maybe TRBD2 (6 bases). CDR1 LNHNV and CDR2 YYDKDF come from the germline V gene (reference sequence). CDR3 size: 16 residues. The germline V and J ends were trimmed by 1 base and 5 bases, with 14 bases remaining between them. CDR3 sequence reads: CATSRVGSRRTGELFF. The CDR3 DNA is TGTGCCACCAGCAGAGTCGGGAGTCGAAGAACCGGGGAGCTGTTTTTT.

J is TRBJ1-2 and V is TRBV7-2; TRBD1 matches 8 bases. Trimming cost V 3 bases and J 6 bases; bases outside gene matches: 6. The germline V gene has CDR1 SGHTA and CDR2 FQGNSA. This CDR3 comprises 14 residues. CDR3 DNA sequence: TGTGCCAGCAGCTTGTGGCAGGGGGCTAATGGCTACACCTTC. Encoded protein: CASSLWQGANGYTF. Looking up the rest from reference TRBV7-2 and TRBJ1-2 gives the full variable domain: GAGVSQSPSNKVTEKGKDVELRCDPISGHTALYWYRQSLGQGLEFLIYFQGNSAPDKSGLPSDRFSAERTGGSVSTLTIQRTQQEDSAVYLCASSLWQGANGYTFGSGTRLTVV.

This CDR3 is CASSGDREAAFF. CDR3 in DNA: TGTGCCAGCAGTGGGGACAGGGAGGCAGCTTTCTTT. The chain combines TRBV6-1 with TRBJ1-1, with 9 bases identical to TRBD1. Germline CDR1 reads MNHNS; CDR2 reads SASEGT. CDR3 length: 12 amino acids. V was clipped by 4 bases and J by 10 bases; unmatched bases: 4.

The CDR3, as DNA: TGTGCCAGCAGTTGGGTCGGGGGGGTCAGTTTCTCCGATACGCAGTATTTT. Translating gives CASSWVGGVSFSDTQYF. The chain is built from TRBV28 and TRBJ2-3, with 8 nucleotides matching TRBD2. This CDR3 is built from 17 residues. The germline CDR1 and CDR2 sequences are MDHEN and SYDVKM. V lost 4 bases, J lost 6 bases, and 15 bases stayed unmatched.

This chain connects TRBV6-1 to TRBJ1-4; 7 nucleotides match TRBD1. The V gene end was trimmed by 5 bases and the J gene end by 5 bases; junction bases not matched to a gene: 5. The CDR3 has 14 residues. Germline loops: CDR1 MNHNS, CDR2 SASEGT. CDR3 bases: TGTGCCAGCAGTAAGGGGGCGATGAATGAAAAACTGTTTTTT. Translated: CASSKGAMNEKLFF.

The rearrangement uses TRBV6-5 and TRBJ2-7; D is perhaps TRBD2 (6 bases). Trimming removed 3 bases from V and 2 bases from J, with 11 bases in between. Germline V gene sequence: CDR1 MNHEY, CDR2 SVGAGI. The CDR3 runs 14 residues. In DNA form, the CDR3 reads TGTGCCAGCAGTTATGAGGGGACTGCCTACGAGCAGTACTTC. Its translation: CASSYEGTAYEQYF.

This chain joins TRBV6-5 and TRBJ2-1; 11 bases agree with TRBD2. Germline lookup yields CDR1 MNHEY and CDR2 SVGAGI. The CDR3 consists of 15 residues. Germline trimming cut 6 bases from V and 4 bases from J; bases unmatched to any gene: 5. The CDR3, as DNA: TGTGCCAGCAGCTCTAGCGGGGGGCTTTACAATGAGCAGTTCTTC. It specifies CASSSSGGLYNEQFF.

The chain is built from TRBV29-1 and TRBJ1-4; D ambiguous. The V end lost 5 bases, the J end lost 7 bases, and 17 bases lay between the germline ends. Germline V gene lookup returns CDR1 SQVTM and CDR2 ANQGSEA. This CDR3 region has 14 residues. The DNA for the CDR3 is TGCAGCGTTCTTCACACCACGGCGGGTGAAAAACTGTTTTTT. This encodes CSVLHTTAGEKLFF. The full variable domain, in which reference TRBV29-1 and TRBJ1-4 provide the parts outside the CDR3, is SAVISQKPSRDICQRGTSLTIQCQVDSQVTMMFWYRQQPGQSLTLIATANQGSEATYESGFVIDKFPISRPNLTFSTLTVSNMSPEDSSIYLCSVLHTTAGEKLFFGSGTQLSVL.

The genes are TRBV10-1 and TRBJ2-7; D may be TRBD1 (6 bases). Deletions cut 4 bases from V and 4 bases from J, with 11 bases between. The CDR3 is 13 residues long. CDR1 WNHNN and CDR2 SYGVQD come from the germline V gene (reference sequence). CDR3 DNA: TGCGCCAGCAGTGCTAGAACAGGGTACGAGCAGTACTTC. Its protein product is CASSARTGYEQYF.

This rearrangement joins TRBV11-2 to TRBJ2-7; 10 bases map to TRBD2. J gave up 2 bases and V 5 bases, and 15 bases lay outside the gene matches. The CDR3 has 18 residues. CDR1 is SGHAT, CDR2 FQNNGV, per germline. CDR3 amino acids: CASSLPLVTSGLAYEQYF. In DNA form, the CDR3 reads TGTGCCAGCAGCCTTCCTTTGGTGACTAGCGGGCTAGCCTACGAGCAGTACTTC.

The genes are TRBV2 and TRBJ2-7; tentative D call: TRBD1 (6 bases). CDR1 and CDR2 (germline): SNHLY, FYNNEI. The germline V and J ends were trimmed by 8 bases and 0 bases, with 8 bases remaining between them. This CDR3 contains 12 residues. CDR3 in amino acids: CASGTHSYEQYF. CDR3 DNA sequence: TGTGCCAGCGGGACACACTCCTACGAGCAGTACTTC.

The V gene is TRBV5-5, the J gene TRBJ2-7, with 13 nucleotides matching TRBD2. The germline gives CDR1 SGHKS, CDR2 YYEKEE (reference sequence). With V trimmed by 2 bases and J by 3 bases, 8 bases remained unmatched. The CDR3 extends over 17 amino acids. The CDR3 here is CASSFRLAGGPIYEQYF. DNA for the CDR3: TGTGCCAGCAGCTTTCGACTAGCGGGGGGCCCTATCTACGAGCAGTACTTC.

The chain is built from TRBV30 and TRBJ2-2; no reliable D call. V lost 1 base, J lost 6 bases, and 6 bases lay in between. From germline, CDR1 is GTSNPN and CDR2 SVGIG (reference sequence). CDR3 length equals 12 residues. For the CDR3, the DNA is TGTGCCTGGAGTGCGGGTGCCGGGGAGCTGTTTTTT. Its translation: CAWSAGAGELFF. Together with reference TRBV30 and TRBJ2-2, the CDR3 gives the full variable domain: SQTIHQWPATLVQPVGSPLSLECTVEGTSNPNLYWYRQAAGRGLQLLFYSVGIGQISSEVPQNLSASRPQDRQFILSSKKLLLSDSGFYLCAWSAGAGELFFGEGSRLTVL.

This rearrangement joins TRBV5-4 to TRBJ2-1; 11 nucleotides align to TRBD2. This CDR3 contains 15 residues. V dropped 5 bases and J dropped 7; count of bases not matched to a gene: 8. CDR1 SGHNT and CDR2 YYREEE come from the germline V gene (reference sequence). The CDR3 is CASRTPGLAANEQFF. The DNA of the CDR3 is TGTGCCAGCAGAACCCCGGGACTAGCGGCGAATGAGCAGTTCTTC.

This chain uses TRBV7-9 with TRBJ2-1; 12 nucleotides line up with TRBD2. The CDR3 is made up of 16 amino acids. Germline CDR1 reads SEHNR; CDR2 reads FQNEAQ (reference sequence). J lost 3 bases, V lost 5 bases, and 5 bases had no gene match. The CDR3 sequence is CASSPTSGSIYNEQFF. CDR3 nucleotides: TGTGCCAGCAGCCCGACTAGCGGGAGTATCTACAATGAGCAGTTCTTC.

V is TRBV5-1 and J is TRBJ2-1; TRBD2 agrees at 9 bases. V shed 1 base and J 5 bases; nucleotides not matched to a gene: 4. This CDR3 has 15 amino acids. The germline CDR1 and CDR2 sequences are SGHRS and YFSETQ. CDR3: CASSLSPSGNNEQFF. CDR3 bases: TGCGCCAGCAGCTTGTCGCCTAGCGGGAACAATGAGCAGTTCTTC. Full variable domain (rest looked up from reference TRBV5-1 and TRBJ2-1): KAGVTQTPRYLIKTRGQQVTLSCSPISGHRSVSWYQQTPGQGLQFLFEYFSETQRNKGNFPGRFSGRQFSNSRSEMNVSTLELGDSALYLCASSLSPSGNNEQFFGPGTRLTVL.

The chain links TRBV6-1 to TRBJ1-1, with D perhaps matching TRBD1 (6 bases). Germline loops: CDR1 MNHNS, CDR2 SASEGT. V lost 4 bases and J lost 3, with 12 bases in between. The CDR3 is made up of 14 amino acids. The CDR3 region has the DNA TGTGCCAGCAGTGTCTTAGGGGGGGACACTGAAGCTTTCTTT. Amino acid sequence: CASSVLGGDTEAFF.

The chain links TRBV11-2 to TRBJ2-1, with TRBD2 as a possible D gene (6 bases). The CDR3 covers 15 residues. Germline V CDR1 and CDR2: SGHAT, FQNNGV. V lost 5 bases, J lost 5 bases, and 16 bases lay in between. The CDR3 sequence is CASSPWGGANNEQFF. The CDR3 DNA is TGTGCCAGCAGCCCCTGGGGCGGGGCTAACAATGAGCAGTTCTTC.

This clone was observed a handful of times. The rearrangement links TRBV19 to TRBJ2-7; possible D gene TRBD1, 6 bases. Germline lookup yields CDR1 LNHDA and CDR2 SQIVND (reference sequence). The V gene lost 3 bases and the J gene lost 0 bases, with 12 bases spanning the gap. The CDR3 is 15 amino acids. Written as DNA, the CDR3 is TGTGCCAGTAGTATCCGACAGGCCCCCTCCTACGAGCAGTACTTC. Protein: CASSIRQAPSYEQYF.

The chain links TRBV12-5 to TRBJ1-5; TRBD1 aligns across 8 bases. The ends lost 2 bases at V and 6 bases at J; junction bases unmatched: 0. Germline-derived CDR1 and CDR2 are LGHNT and FRNRAP. The CDR3 is made up of 13 amino acids. The CDR3 DNA follows: TGTGCTAGTGGTTTGACAGGGGGTCAGCCCCAGCATTTT. Residues: CASGLTGGQPQHF.

The chain recombines TRBV4-1 with TRBJ2-7, with D perhaps matching TRBD1 (6 bases). Germline lookup yields CDR1 MGHRA and CDR2 YSYEKL. The V end was cut by 0 bases, the J end by 3 bases, with 12 bases between. CDR3 length equals 15 residues. The CDR3 DNA reads TGCGCCAGCAGCCAAGACAGGGGTTATTTCTACGAGCAGTACTTC. Translated: CASSQDRGYFYEQYF.

This clone was observed a few times. This chain joins TRBV30 and TRBJ2-7, with 7 bases identical to TRBD1. The trim removed 1 base at V and 3 bases at J, leaving 9 bases unmatched. The germline CDR1 and CDR2 sequences are GTSNPN and SVGIG (reference sequence). The CDR3 covers 15 residues. CDR3 sequence: CAWSEVRGRLYEQYF. The CDR3 region has the DNA TGTGCCTGGAGTGAGGTGAGGGGGCGACTCTACGAGCAGTACTTC.

This chain links TRBV5-1 with TRBJ1-3, with 7 bases fitting TRBD1. The CDR3 contains 15 residues. Germline V gives CDR1 SGHRS, CDR2 YFSETQ. The trim removed 4 bases at V and 0 bases at J, leaving 4 bases unmatched. CDR3 sequence reads: CASSRQGHSGNTIYF. CDR3 DNA: TGCGCCAGCAGCCGACAGGGACACTCTGGAAACACCATATATTTT.

Comments on this clone: This sample also contains other DNA sequences that code for the same CDR3. The chain carries TRBV7-6 and TRBJ1-1; weak D call: TRBD1 (5 bases). The CDR3 loop spans 14 amino acids. Trimming shortened V by 5 bases and J by 3 bases, and 13 bases separated the two germline ends. CDR1 is SGHVS, CDR2 FNYEAQ, per germline. The CDR3 DNA reads TGTGCCAGCAGCCTAGGTCAGGGTCACACTGAAGCTTTCTTT. Protein product: CASSLGQGHTEAFF.

As regards this clone: One end of the junction fails to match germline, which may point to a read error. The rearrangement links TRBV5-4 to TRBJ2-3; possible D gene TRBD1, 6 bases. CDR1 and CDR2 (germline): SGHNT, YYREEE (reference sequence). This CDR3 has 13 amino acids. The CDR3 DNA sequence: TGTGCCAGCAGCTTGATGGGGGCAGAAACGCAGTATTTT. Amino acid sequence: CASSLMGAETQYF.

The chain carries TRBV9 and TRBJ2-7; D may be TRBD2 (5 bases). Looked up from germline, CDR1 is SGDLS and CDR2 is YYNGEE. Trimming took 0 bases from V and 5 from J, leaving 15 bases between them. The CDR3 spans 15 residues. The CDR3 DNA is TGTGCCAGCAGCGTAGGCGTCGGGATTTTTGACGAGCAGTACTTC. Its translation: CASSVGVGIFDEQYF.

Comments on this clone: Relative to the germline gene, one junction end is altered; a read error may explain this. This chain joins TRBV7-7 and TRBJ2-7; 7 bases fit TRBD2. The CDR3 length is 16 residues. Germline V lookup: CDR1 SSHAT, CDR2 FNYEAQ (reference sequence). CDR3 DNA: TGTGCTAGCAGCTTACAGCAGGGCGGGAGCTCCTACGAGCAGTACTTC. Its translation is CASSLQQGGSSYEQYF.